The 30 T cell receptor beta chains below all came from one sample that was sequenced in a study of blood T cell repertoires in COVID-19. Repertoires were generated with immunoSEQ multiplex PCR, while TCRdb's copy carries only in-frame clones and drops some. The sample lists approximately 310,000 clones; approximately 91% were seen once. Source material: PBMCs or T cells enriched from blood (not recorded which). The receptors stem from a man aged 60 to 75 who had recovered from COVID-19.

The gene calls are TRBV5-1 and TRBJ2-3; 8 bases line up with TRBD1. The CDR3 runs 15 residues. V shed 3 bases, J shed 4 bases, and the junction held 7 bases outside the gene matches. Germline loops: CDR1 SGHRS, CDR2 YFSETQ. The CDR3 here is CASSSRQGSPDTQYF. CDR3 DNA: TGCGCCAGCAGCTCGCGACAGGGGAGCCCAGATACGCAGTATTTT.

In its sample, this clone was seen once. The V and J genes are TRBV28 and TRBJ2-7, with D perhaps matching TRBD2 (5 bases). The V and J ends lost 2 bases and 8 bases respectively, with 10 bases between them. Looked up from germline, CDR1 is MDHEN and CDR2 is SYDVKM. The CDR3 spans 12 residues. CDR3 amino acids: CASSLGSTKQYF. For the CDR3, the DNA is TGTGCCAGCAGTTTAGGGAGCACGAAGCAGTACTTC.

The V and J genes are TRBV9 and TRBJ2-4, with 9 bases aligning to TRBD1. V lost 4 bases, J lost 1 base, and 12 bases stayed unmatched. The CDR3 sequence is 18 residues long. CDR1 SGDLS and CDR2 YYNGEE come from the germline V gene. The CDR3 nucleotides are TGTGCCAGCAGCCCAGGGACAGGGAGAGGATGGGCCAAAAACATTCAGTACTTC. Its translation is CASSPGTGRGWAKNIQYF.

The chain joins TRBV11-3 to TRBJ1-1, with a tentative D call TRBD1 (5 bases). This CDR3 is 14 amino acids long. Germline loops: CDR1 SGHNT, CDR2 YENEEA. Trimming pared 5 bases from V and 1 base from J, leaving 11 bases between. CDR3: CASSLTGSNTEAFF. In DNA form, the CDR3 reads TGTGCCAGCAGCCTAACAGGTTCGAACACTGAAGCTTTCTTT.

This rearrangement joins TRBV3-1 (or the pseudogene TRBV3-2) to TRBJ1-4; D not resolved. Germline values: CDR1 LGHDT, CDR2 YNNKEL (reference sequence). V was shortened by 3 bases and J by 5 bases, with 13 bases between the two germline ends. The CDR3 runs to 15 residues. The CDR3 is CASSQAASGNEKLFF. DNA for the CDR3: TGTGCCAGCAGCCAGGCCGCCTCCGGGAATGAAAAACTGTTTTTT.

The CDR3 DNA follows: TGTGCCAGCAGTTACGGGACTAGCCCCTACGAGCAGTACTTC. Translating gives CASSYGTSPYEQYF. The chain uses TRBV7-2 and TRBJ2-7; 9 nucleotides match TRBD2. This CDR3 is built from 14 residues. The V and J ends lost 6 bases and 2 bases, in that order; junction bases with no gene match: 5. CDR1 is SGHTA, CDR2 FQGNSA, per germline. Looking up the rest from reference TRBV7-2 and TRBJ2-7 gives the full variable domain: GAGVSQSPSNKVTEKGKDVELRCDPISGHTALYWYRQSLGQGLEFLIYFQGNSAPDKSGLPSDRFSAERTGGSVSTLTIQRTQQEDSAVYLCASSYGTSPYEQYFGPGTRLTVT.

The rearrangement uses TRBV18 and TRBJ2-1; TRBD2 might be the D (5 bases). CDR1 and CDR2 from the germline V gene are KGHSH and LQKENI. The CDR3 runs 16 residues. With 0 bases removed from V and 9 bases from J, the gap between germline ends came to 18 bases. The CDR3 protein is CASSPPGGPKAVEQFF. The DNA for the CDR3 is TGTGCCAGCTCACCACCTGGAGGACCTAAAGCCGTTGAGCAGTTCTTC.

As regards this clone: The same CDR3 is also encoded by other DNA sequences in this sample. For the CDR3, the DNA is TGCGCCAGCAGCTTGGCTTCAGGGACCTACAATGAGCAGTTCTTC. Residues: CASSLASGTYNEQFF. The chain links TRBV5-1 to TRBJ2-1; D may be TRBD1 (5 bases). Germline V gene data show CDR1 as SGHRS and CDR2 as YFSETQ. V lost 0 bases to trimming and J lost 2 bases, with 9 bases between them. This CDR3 spans 15 amino acids.

This clone was detected only a few times. The chain links TRBV6-5 to TRBJ2-7; D may be TRBD2 (6 bases). CDR3 length: 14 residues. The V end was cut by 7 bases, the J end by 1 base, with 14 bases between. Germline assignment: CDR1 MNHEY and CDR2 SVGAGI. The DNA of the CDR3 is TGTGCCAGCACCCCCGGGGGTTCTTCCTACGAGCAGTACTTC. As protein: CASTPGGSSYEQYF.

This clone occurred once. The chain carries TRBV27 and TRBJ1-5; TRBD1 might be the D (5 bases). The CDR3 is 15 residues long. V lost 6 bases, J lost 7 bases, and 19 bases lay in between. From germline, CDR1 is MNHEY and CDR2 SMNVEV (reference sequence). In DNA form, the CDR3 reads TGTGCCAGCAGAGCCCTGACAGCCGCCATACAGCCCCAGCATTTT. Protein: CASRALTAAIQPQHF.

V and J are TRBV5-1 and TRBJ2-5; the match to TRBD2 covers 10 bases. The length of the CDR3 is 16 residues. The V gene end was trimmed by 4 bases and the J gene end by 2 bases; junction bases not matched to a gene: 8. The germline CDR1 and CDR2 sequences are SGHRS and YFSETQ. The CDR3 here is CASSTGLAEIQETQYF. Here the CDR3 DNA reads TGCGCCAGCAGCACCGGACTAGCGGAGATACAAGAGACCCAGTACTTC.

The chain joins TRBV6-5 to TRBJ2-2; possibly TRBD2 for D (6 bases). The CDR3 sequence is 14 residues long. The germline V and J ends were trimmed by 5 bases and 2 bases, with 9 bases remaining between them. CDR1 MNHEY and CDR2 SVGAGI come from the germline V gene. The CDR3 sequence: CASSRDLNTGELFF. The CDR3 nucleotides read TGTGCCAGCAGTCGGGACTTAAACACCGGGGAGCTGTTTTTT.

The chain has TRBV2 and TRBJ1-1, with TRBD1 matching 7 bases. Germline CDR1 SNHLY, CDR2 FYNNEI. The CDR3 extends over 14 amino acids. V lost 7 bases, J lost 3 bases, and 8 bases stayed unmatched. CDR3 sequence (DNA): TGTGCCAGCAAGGGGGCAAGTGCGGACACTGAAGCTTTCTTT. As protein: CASKGASADTEAFF.

The rearrangement uses TRBV5-5 and TRBJ1-1; D remains ambiguous. Per germline, CDR1 SGHKS and CDR2 YYEKEE (reference sequence). V was cut by 4 bases and J by 0 bases, with 16 bases left in between. The CDR3 totals 16 residues. CDR3 in amino acids: CASSTTYAKMNTEAFF. CDR3 coding DNA: TGTGCCAGCAGCACGACTTACGCGAAAATGAACACTGAAGCTTTCTTT.

V gene TRBV5-1 combines with J gene TRBJ2-2, with 11 bases fitting TRBD2. Germline V CDR1 and CDR2: SGHRS, YFSETQ. The V segment lost 4 bases and the J segment 6 bases; nucleotides outside the gene matches: 5. This CDR3 has 15 residues. The CDR3 region has the DNA TGCGCCAGCAGCGCGGGACTAGCGGACCCCGGGGAGCTGTTTTTT. It codes for CASSAGLADPGELFF.

On this clone: The sample has other DNA sequences that encode this CDR3 too. This sequence joins TRBV28 and TRBJ2-7, with a possible D match to TRBD2 (6 bases). V shed 6 bases and J shed 4 bases, with 10 bases lying between them. Germline assignment: CDR1 MDHEN and CDR2 SYDVKM. The CDR3 is made up of 12 amino acids. Here the CDR3 reads CASSSRGYEQYF. The CDR3 region has the DNA TGTGCCAGCAGCTCCCGGGGGTACGAGCAGTACTTC.

V usage is TRBV4-2 and J usage is TRBJ2-1, with 7 bases fitting TRBD1. V trimming: 1 base; J trimming: 9 bases; junction bases outside the gene matches: 6. CDR1 and CDR2 from the germline V gene are LGHNA and YNFKEQ. The CDR3 length is 14 residues. The CDR3 DNA reads as TGTGCCAGCAGCCAAGGTCGGGACAGAGGTGAGCAGTTCTTC. Translated: CASSQGRDRGEQFF.

The J gene is TRBJ1-1, the V gene TRBV5-8; D gene uncertain. V lost 2 bases and J lost 2, with 7 bases in between. Germline V gives CDR1 SGHTS, CDR2 YDEGEE. The CDR3 is 13 residues long. CDR3 in amino acids: CASSLEENTEAFF. The CDR3 bases are TGTGCCAGCAGCTTAGAGGAAAACACTGAAGCTTTCTTT. Drawing the rest from reference TRBV5-8 and TRBJ1-1, the complete variable domain is EAGVTQSPTHLIKTRGQQATLRCSPISGHTSVYWYQQALGLGLQFLLWYDEGEERNRGNFPPRFSGRQFPNYSSELNVNALELEDSALYLCASSLEENTEAFFGQGTRLTVV.

Comment on this clone: Other DNA sequences within the sample encode an identical CDR3. V usage is TRBV6-4 and J usage is TRBJ1-2; perhaps TRBD1 as D (6 bases). The V end was cut by 4 bases, the J end by 8 bases, with 11 bases between. The germline V gene encodes CDR1 MRHNA and CDR2 SNTAGT. This CDR3 has 12 amino acids. CDR3 DNA sequence: TGTGCCAGCAGTGGAGGGACATCCGGCTACACCTTC. Amino acid sequence: CASSGGTSGYTF.

CDR3 region: CASRPPGGARYGYTF. The CDR3, as DNA: TGTGCCAGCAGACCCCCGGGGGGGGCTAGGTATGGCTACACCTTC. The chain carries TRBV6-5 and TRBJ1-2; D is perhaps TRBD1 (6 bases). CDR1 is MNHEY and CDR2 is SVGAGI in the germline V gene. CDR3 size: 15 residues. V lost 6 bases and J 5 bases, leaving 19 bases between the germline ends.

The chain has TRBV7-3 and TRBJ2-3, with TRBD2 matching 8 bases. This CDR3 has 16 amino acids. V lost 3 bases to trimming and J lost 6 bases; unmatched junction nucleotides: 11. CDR1 is SGHTA, CDR2 FQGTGA, per germline. DNA for the CDR3: TGTGCCAGCAGCTTCGGCCGAAGCGGGAGTTCGGATACGCAGTATTTT. This gives the protein CASSFGRSGSSDTQYF.

This chain uses TRBV5-1 with TRBJ2-2; D perhaps matches TRBD1 (5 bases). Looked up from germline, CDR1 is SGHRS and CDR2 is YFSETQ. V gave up 1 base and J gave up 6 bases, with 13 bases separating them. The CDR3 sequence is 15 residues long. The CDR3 sequence: CASSLLGPQAGELFF. In nucleotides, the CDR3 is TGCGCCAGCAGCTTGCTGGGGCCCCAGGCCGGGGAGCTGTTTTTT.

This sequence joins TRBV9 and TRBJ2-1, with 10 positions matching TRBD1. After removal of 4 bases from V and 5 bases from J, the junction contained 21 bases not matched to a gene. The CDR3 extends over 20 amino acids. CDR1 is SGDLS, CDR2 YYNGEE, per germline. DNA of the CDR3: TGTGCCAGCAGCTCCAAGGTCCAGACAGGGGGCAATCTCATTAACAATGAGCAGTTCTTC. This codes for CASSSKVQTGGNLINNEQFF.

This rearrangement joins TRBV5-8 to TRBJ2-3, with 7 bases matching TRBD2. Germline-derived CDR1 and CDR2 are SGHTS and YDEGEE. The V and J ends lost 3 bases and 2 bases, in that order; junction bases with no gene match: 3. The CDR3 has 14 amino acids. Written as DNA, the CDR3 is TGTGCCAGCAGCTCCGGGACTAACACAGATACGCAGTATTTT. It translates to CASSSGTNTDTQYF.

In this sample, this clone turned up a few times. The chain combines TRBV28 with TRBJ1-6, with D unclear. With 2 bases removed from V and 7 bases from J, the gap between germline ends came to 12 bases. Germline lookup yields CDR1 MDHEN and CDR2 SYDVKM. The CDR3 is made up of 15 amino acids. The CDR3 bases are TGTGCCAGCAGTTTAATGGGCAGACTAAATTCACCCCTCCACTTT. This translates into CASSLMGRLNSPLHF. The full variable domain, with the rest looked up from reference TRBV28 and TRBJ1-6, is DVKVTQSSRYLVKRTGEKVFLECVQDMDHENMFWYRQDPGLGLRLIYFSYDVKMKEKGDIPEGYSVSREKKERFSLILESASTNQTSMYLCASSLMGRLNSPLHFGNGTRLTVT.

This CDR3 reads CASSKAGGRETQYF. In nucleotides, the CDR3 is TGTGCCAGCAGTAAAGCGGGAGGTCGCGAGACCCAGTACTTC. This chain joins TRBV9 and TRBJ2-5; 9 bases match TRBD2. The CDR3 has 14 amino acids. J gave up 5 bases and V 5 bases, and 7 bases lay outside the gene matches. Germline CDR1 is SGDLS and CDR2 is YYNGEE.

The chain couples TRBV5-1 to TRBJ2-2, with a weak D call TRBD2 (5 bases). Germline V gene lookup returns CDR1 SGHRS and CDR2 YFSETQ. This CDR3 is built from 19 residues. V gave up 1 base and J gave up 0 bases, with 19 bases separating them. In DNA, the CDR3 is TGCGCCAGCAGCTTGATAGGGAGAGGAAGGATTGCGAACACCGGGGAGCTGTTTTTT. Translation: CASSLIGRGRIANTGELFF.

V is TRBV19 and J is TRBJ2-1; D is perhaps TRBD2 (6 bases). V lost 0 bases and J lost 7, with 10 bases in between. The CDR3 length is 14 residues. Germline V lookup: CDR1 LNHDA, CDR2 SQIVND (reference sequence). For the CDR3, the DNA is TGTGCCAGTAGTATAGAACTAGCCGGGAATGAGCAGTTCTTC. Translation gives CASSIELAGNEQFF.

This clone was seen just once. The chain links TRBV3-1 (or the pseudogene TRBV3-2) to TRBJ2-7; D possibly corresponds to TRBD2 (5 bases). Trimming cost V 4 bases and J 6 bases, with 10 bases left between them. The CDR3 contains 12 residues. CDR1 and CDR2 from the germline V gene are LGHDT and YNNKEL (reference sequence). The CDR3 bases are TGTGCCAGCAGCCGAGGTGAGGGCGAGCAGTACTTC. It is translated as CASSRGEGEQYF.

This chain links TRBV9 with TRBJ2-1; 7 bases match TRBD2. In germline, CDR1 is SGDLS, CDR2 YYNGEE. The CDR3 totals 15 residues. J lost 2 bases, V lost 0 bases, and 2 bases had no gene match. CDR3 sequence (DNA): TGTGCCAGCAGCGTAGAGGCGGGAGCCTACAATGAGCAGTTCTTC. As protein: CASSVEAGAYNEQFF.